The 20 T cell receptor beta chains below were found in one sample sequenced in a study of blood T cells in healthy people across ages. Sample-barcoded 5' priming and a J-beta primer mix drove a second PCR of roughly 6 to 12 cycles. Each CDR3 protein is one row after TCRdb ran MiXCR on the 5' RACE reads. This sample has roughly 1.5 million distinct CDR3 sequences, with approximately 39% found just once. Material for sequencing was blood. The source of these receptors is a young woman in good health.

This clonotype was detected only a few times. This chain uses TRBV25-1 with TRBJ1-1; tentative D call: TRBD1 (6 bases). Trimming took off 2 bases at V and 2 bases at J, with 9 bases between the two ends. The CDR3 extends over 14 amino acids. Germline CDR1 MGHDK, CDR2 SYGVNS. The chain's CDR3 is CASSERTVNTEAFF. The CDR3 nucleotides are TGTGCCAGCAGTGAAAGGACAGTTAACACTGAAGCTTTCTTT.

The V and J genes are TRBV6-1 and TRBJ1-5; TRBD1 might be the D (5 bases). The germline V gene encodes CDR1 MNHNS and CDR2 SASEGT. The CDR3 loop spans 15 amino acids. The V gene lost 1 base and the J gene lost 4 bases, with 11 bases spanning the gap. The chain's CDR3 is CASSEGRVGNQPQHF. CDR3 in DNA: TGTGCCAGCAGTGAAGGCAGGGTTGGGAATCAGCCCCAGCATTTT.

The chain uses TRBV7-2 and TRBJ2-4; D is uncertain. The J call may not be correct, given that the DNA end is closer to TRBJ2-7. This CDR3 region has 15 residues. Germline CDR1 is SGHTA and CDR2 is FQGNSA. CDR3 nucleotide sequence: TGTGCCAGCAGCCCCCGGTTGGCAGCTGCCGTCGAGCAGTACTTC. Its translation is CASSPRLAAAVEQYF.

This clonotype occurred a few times. The chain is built from TRBV28 and TRBJ2-1, with D possibly being TRBD1 (6 bases). Germline V gene data show CDR1 as MDHEN and CDR2 as SYDVKM. CDR3 length equals 13 residues. The germline V and J ends were trimmed by 5 bases and 9 bases, with 14 bases remaining between them. As DNA, the CDR3 is TGTGCCAGCAGTCCAGGGGCGTCGCCTGAGCAGTTCTTC. Protein product: CASSPGASPEQFF.

In this sample, this clonotype turned up many times. V and J are TRBV6-4 and TRBJ2-3; 11 bases are a match to TRBD1. Germline CDR1 MRHNA, CDR2 SNTAGT. This CDR3 is 15 amino acids long. The trim removed 0 bases at V and 4 bases at J, leaving 0 bases unmatched. CDR3 nucleotide sequence: TGTGCCAGCAGTGACTCGGGACAGGGGGCAGATACGCAGTATTTT. Amino acid sequence: CASSDSGQGADTQYF.

There are a few counts of this clonotype. V and J are TRBV7-9 and TRBJ2-3; D remains unclear. V lost 0 bases to trimming and J lost 4 bases, with 8 bases between them. The CDR3 is 14 amino acids. Germline V lookup: CDR1 SEHNR, CDR2 FQNEAQ (reference sequence). In DNA form, the CDR3 reads TGTGCCAGCAGCTTAGCTTTGCTAGCAGATACGCAGTATTTT. This encodes CASSLALLADTQYF.

The chain links TRBV5-6 to TRBJ2-1; 7 nucleotides line up with TRBD1. The V gene end was trimmed by 3 bases and the J gene end by 1 base; junction bases not matched to a gene: 10. This CDR3 comprises 17 residues. Per germline, CDR1 SGHDT and CDR2 YYEEEE. The DNA of the CDR3 is TGTGCCAGCAGCTCCCTAGACAGGGCCCCTTCCTACAATGAGCAGTTCTTC. The encoded protein is CASSSLDRAPSYNEQFF.

The chain combines TRBV3-1 with TRBJ2-4, with no clear D. The V and J ends lost 2 bases and 7 bases respectively, with 3 bases between them. Germline values: CDR1 LGHDT, CDR2 YNNKEL (reference sequence). The CDR3 extends over 11 amino acids. CDR3 coding DNA: TGTGCCAGCAGCCAACGGAACATTCAGTACTTC. Translating it yields CASSQRNIQYF.

As regards this clonotype: Mismatch with germline at one junction end may stem from a read error. This chain uses TRBV20-1 with TRBJ2-2; a weak D match, TRBD1 (5 bases). This CDR3 has 16 amino acids. Germline V gene lookup returns CDR1 DFQATT and CDR2 SNEGSKA (reference sequence). In DNA, the CDR3 is TGCAGTTCTAGAGTACCCGGACATACAAACACCGGGGAGCTGTTTTTT. Amino acids: CSSRVPGHTNTGELFF.

The sample holds a few counts of this clonotype. The gene calls are TRBV29-1 and TRBJ2-5; TRBD1 matches 7 bases. The CDR3 contains 13 residues. The junction had 6 bases not matched to a gene; V was cut back by 3 bases and J by 5 bases. CDR1 and CDR2 (germline): SQVTM, ANQGSEA. CDR3 sequence (DNA): TGCAGCGTTGAGCAAGGGGGCGACGAGACCCAGTACTTC. Its protein product is CSVEQGGDETQYF.

About this clonotype: At one of its ends the junction is not consistent with the germline gene, which may arise from a read error. V and J are TRBV13 and TRBJ1-6; no reliable D call. The CDR3 is 13 amino acids. CDR1 and CDR2 (germline): PRHDT, FYEKMQ (reference sequence). CDR3 sequence: CTSSLSGSSPLHF. The DNA of the CDR3 is TGTACCAGCAGCTTATCCGGGAGTTCACCCCTCCACTTT.

This clonotype was observed a few times. V and J are TRBV7-2 and TRBJ1-1; TRBD1 agrees at 7 bases. After removal of 4 bases from V and 3 bases from J, the junction contained 17 bases not matched to a gene. This CDR3 has 18 amino acids. The germline V gene has CDR1 SGHTA and CDR2 FQGNSA. The CDR3 here is CASSSADRVRWVDTEAFF. The CDR3 coding sequence is TGTGCCAGCAGCTCAGCTGACAGGGTAAGGTGGGTCGACACTGAAGCTTTCTTT.

Ten or more counts support this clonotype. The CDR3 DNA follows: TGTGCCAGCAGCTTAGCATGGAGTGCAGATACGCAGTATTTT. As protein: CASSLAWSADTQYF. This chain joins TRBV7-2 and TRBJ2-3; D not certain. V dropped 0 bases and J dropped 4 bases, with 8 bases sitting between them. The CDR3 extends over 14 amino acids. From germline, CDR1 is SGHTA and CDR2 FQGNSA.

This clonotype was picked up a small number of times. This chain joins TRBV5-5 and TRBJ1-2; D is uncertain. Between the trimmed V and J ends, which lost 4 bases and 7 bases, there was a span of 23 bases. Germline V gene sequence: CDR1 SGHKS, CDR2 YYEKEE (reference sequence). The CDR3 covers 16 residues. The CDR3 DNA is TGTGCCAGCAGCGAACGAGTGGAACCTGCCCTACGTGGCTACACCTTC. It translates to CASSERVEPALRGYTF.

The rearrangement links TRBV7-2 to TRBJ1-1; no clear D. V gave up 0 bases and J gave up 0 bases, with 8 bases separating them. The CDR3 is 15 residues long. Germline V gene lookup returns CDR1 SGHTA and CDR2 FQGNSA. CDR3 nucleotide sequence: TGTGCCAGCAGCTTAGCTTACGGGATGAACACTGAAGCTTTCTTT. Amino acid sequence: CASSLAYGMNTEAFF. The full variable domain, rest sourced from reference TRBV7-2 and TRBJ1-1, is GAGVSQSPSNKVTEKGKDVELRCDPISGHTALYWYRQSLGQGLEFLIYFQGNSAPDKSGLPSDRFSAERTGGSVSTLTIQRTQQEDSAVYLCASSLAYGMNTEAFFGQGTRLTVV.

In this sample, this clonotype turned up a few times. The rearrangement joins TRBV7-2 to TRBJ1-4; a possible D gene is TRBD1 (5 bases). Germline assignment: CDR1 SGHTA and CDR2 FQGNSA. The CDR3 runs 14 residues. With 0 bases removed from V and 7 bases from J, the gap between germline ends came to 9 bases. The CDR3 is CASSLATGSEKLFF. The DNA for the CDR3 is TGTGCCAGCAGCTTAGCAACAGGTTCTGAAAAACTGTTTTTT.

The genes are TRBV30 and TRBJ1-2; TRBD1 agrees at 7 bases. The CDR3 length is 13 residues. V lost 5 bases, J lost 7 bases, and 10 bases stayed unmatched. CDR1 and CDR2 from the germline V gene are GTSNPN and SVGIG (reference sequence). CDR3 residues: CAWGAGGFSGYTF. In DNA, the CDR3 is TGTGCCTGGGGCGCAGGGGGATTTAGTGGCTACACCTTC.

The chain couples TRBV27 to TRBJ2-6, with D tentatively TRBD1 (7 bases). The CDR3 spans 15 residues. Per the germline V gene, CDR1 is MNHEY and CDR2 is SMNVEV (reference sequence). The germline V and J ends were trimmed by 6 bases and 10 bases, with 19 bases remaining between them. CDR3 region: CASRDRAGGGNVLTF. For the CDR3, the DNA is TGTGCCAGCAGGGATAGGGCAGGGGGAGGTAACGTCCTGACTTTC.

This chain joins TRBV29-1 and TRBJ2-7; 7 bases are shared with TRBD2. The germline gives CDR1 SQVTM, CDR2 ANQGSEA. The CDR3 spans 15 residues. V trimming: 1 base; J trimming: 7 bases; junction bases outside the gene matches: 13. This CDR3 is CSVEGVGGTYNEQYF. DNA for the CDR3: TGCAGCGTTGAAGGGGTGGGAGGGACCTACAATGAGCAGTACTTC.

The V and J genes are TRBV6-2 or TRBV6-3 and TRBJ2-5; 7 bases are shared with TRBD1. The V gene's germline CDR1 is MNHEY and CDR2 SVGEGT. V lost 5 bases and J lost 10; bases outside the gene matches: 7. The CDR3 consists of 12 residues. This CDR3 is CASSHRQGRQYF. The CDR3 DNA follows: TGTGCCAGCAGTCACCGACAGGGTCGCCAGTACTTC.